Listed below are T cell receptor beta chains from one sample, sequenced in a study of T cell repertoires in cytomegalovirus infection. One entry per CDR3 protein results from TCRdb running MiXCR on the reads. Here the sample spans roughly 640,000 distinct CDR3 sequences, 20% to 30% being singletons. The sequenced sample consisted of CD8+ T cells from PBMCs. The receptors were sampled from a human donor in good health (CMV status not recorded). Some clones in this sample may be carry-over from other donors' samples. The conserved cysteine and the conserved F or W are not part of the CDR3 here. D genes are given only for firm matches. Not all rows give a size; the values are once, few, many and, for expanded clones, a class.

>TRBD1|TRBJ2-1|TRBV7-8|many
ASRLGDSPYNEQF
>NA|TRBJ2-3|TRBV7-6|many
ASSSLTSTGTDTQY
>NA|TRBJ1-1|TRBV19|few
ASSDGGVTEAF
>NA|TRBJ1-5|TRBV27|NA
ASSLGGSAQH
>TRBD2|TRBJ2-1|TRBV28|NA
ASSSRTSGPYNEQF
>NA|TRBJ1-4|TRBV4-3|few
ASSQDSYTNEKLF
>TRBD2|TRBJ2-1|TRBV7-8|NA
ASSLGSGLAIVNEQF
>TRBD2|TRBJ2-5|TRBV7-2|many
ASSRWSGGEETQY
>NA|TRBJ1-1|TRBV28|few
ASSLLVRDTEAF
>NA|TRBJ1-3|TRBV7-9|many
ATLPNLYTIY
>NA|TRBJ2-1|TRBV7-2|many
ASSFWGGDSYNEQF
>TRBD2|TRBJ2-5|TRBV20-1|NA
SARDRDSGGLQETQY
>NA|TRBJ2-1|TRBV20-1|many
SAHSTGLGSYNEQF
>TRBD2|TRBJ2-3|TRBV10-3|few
AIRVLAGGQDTQY
>NA|TRBJ1-5|TRBV25-1|few
ASSEMTDNQPQH
>TRBD1|TRBJ1-5|TRBV7-4|NA
ASSDTRDRGGGEAQH
>TRBD2|TRBJ2-1|TRBV18|few
ASSLTLLAGGSSYNEQF
>NA|TRBJ1-4|TRBV9|NA
ASSQGPEKLF
>TRBD2|TRBJ2-1|TRBV7-8|few
ASSLAIGGGSEQF
>NA|TRBJ1-2|TRBV10-2|NA
ASTTGSYGYT
>NA|TRBJ1-2|TRBV15|few
ATSRDRTIIYGYT
>TRBD1|TRBJ1-3|TRBV7-6|many
ASSLSGQARPTGNTIY
>TRBD1|TRBJ1-4|TRBV12-3/TRBV12-4|few
ASSWTGGEKLF
>TRBD2|TRBJ2-5|TRBV2|NA
ASSTTSGVETQY
>NA|TRBJ2-6|TRBV2|few
AGDGGSGANVLT
>NA|TRBJ2-4|TRBV20-1|NA
SAEGRPLAKNIQY
>NA|TRBJ2-1|TRBV20-1|few
SAPTDNEQF
>TRBD1|TRBJ2-1|TRBV19|NA
ASSLSTGGAYNEQF
>NA|TRBJ2-7|TRBV20-1|few
SARDPGFYEQY
>TRBD1|TRBJ2-7|TRBV15|NA
ATSSFRDRGLDEQY
>TRBD1|TRBJ1-1|TRBV28|NA
ASSKGQGDLEGF
>NA|TRBJ2-5|TRBV7-8|NA
ASSLNWGGQTQETQY
>NA|TRBJ2-3|TRBV7-8|many
ASSLFEADTQY
>NA|TRBJ1-5|TRBV9|NA
ASSSSRDKGNQPQH
>TRBD1|TRBJ2-1|TRBV28|few
ASSLLRQGSLNEQF
>TRBD1|TRBJ1-2|TRBV29-1|NA
SVEVVTGGYGYT
>NA|TRBJ1-1|TRBV6-2/TRBV6-3|many
ASSYLGTEAF
>TRBD2|TRBJ2-3|TRBV11-3|many
ASSSQTTSGGTDTQY
>TRBD2|TRBJ2-5|TRBV7-6|NA
ASSYRLAGGPQETQY
>NA|TRBJ1-1|TRBV7-6|many
ASSLDAKGTEAF
>TRBD2|TRBJ2-2|TRBV4-2|many
ASSHLESSGGSNTGELF
>NA|TRBJ1-6|TRBV20-1|many
SARERESSYNSPLH
>TRBD2|TRBJ2-1|TRBV29-1|NA
SARGGGAIEQF
>NA|TRBJ2-5|TRBV11-2|many
ASSPDETSFQETQY
>TRBD1|TRBJ2-1|TRBV20-1|few
SARPETGGQGDSYNEQF
>TRBD2|TRBJ2-5|TRBV5-6|many
ASSLLAGGGTQY
>NA|TRBJ1-1|TRBV27|NA
ASSLLGGPNTEAF
>NA|TRBJ2-7|TRBV11-2|many
ASSLQGPSSYEQY
>TRBD1|TRBJ2-1|TRBV13|NA
ASSYRGPEQF
>NA|TRBJ1-2|TRBV6-1|few
ASSEIETELNYGYT
>NA|TRBJ2-5|TRBV7-9|few
ASSFPGLKEPQY
>TRBD1|TRBJ1-4|TRBV20-1|NA
SARGYRDRENEKLF
>NA|TRBJ2-7|TRBV12-3/TRBV12-4|many
ASSLYTYEQY
>NA|TRBJ2-1|TRBV6-2/TRBV6-3|few
ASSYSWGSEQF
>NA|TRBJ2-1|TRBV6-1|NA
ASTKPSDSPYNEQF